The entry that follows covers one TCR beta chain sequence. This sample was taken from a study of T cell changes during pregnancy in multiple sclerosis. Germline CDR1 and CDR2: LGHNA and YNFKEQ. V was trimmed by 1 base and J by 6 bases, leaving 21 bases between them. This CDR3 contains 17 residues. Libraries were prepared by immunoSEQ multiplex PCR; TCRdb keeps only in-frame clonotypes and omits some of them. This sample has about 83,000 clones, with about nine tenths found just once. V and J are TRBV4-2 and TRBJ1-1, with D perhaps matching TRBD1 (5 bases). Source: PBMCs, taken in the first trimester of pregnancy. This receptor was identified in a female donor in good health, serving as a control in a pregnancy study. Some clones in this sample may be carry-over from other donors' samples. Here the CDR3 reads CASSQAHPKNRFSEAFF. CDR3 DNA sequence: TGTGCCAGCAGCCAAGCACACCCGAAAAACAGGTTCTCTGAAGCTTTCTTT.